Below, one T cell receptor (beta chain) is given with its context. This clone was picked up a small number of times. Its antigen is still unknown. The read halts 3 residues ahead of the CDR3 end, with the missing end drawn from the germline J gene. Diagnosis of CVID followed standard criteria, namely serum IgG, IgA and/or IgM below the normal range together with specific antibody deficiency. There were around 46 subjects in the CVID group (around 15 female and 30 or so male), ranging in age from 9 to 64 years, with a mean age of around 40. Predominantly Caucasian heritage was noted among both the CVID patients and the healthy controls. All CVID subjects had received replacement immunoglobulin therapy for at least one year at the time of study participation. At blood collection, none of the CVID subjects was ill or on immunomodulatory or immunosuppressive medication. Heparinized peripheral whole blood samples of roughly 5 to 8 ml were obtained from each donor. Genomic DNA from adults with common variable immune deficiency (CVID) and from healthy adult controls was used for sequencing of TCRbeta CDR3 repertoires. Diluted blood was subjected to density centrifugation over Hypaque 1077 or Ficoll-Paque for isolation of peripheral blood mononuclear cells. Genomic DNA was extracted from unsorted mononuclear cells by Qiagen column purification or by a centrifugation-based method.

The CDR3 holds 16 amino acids from the cysteine to the phenylalanine. Only the CDR3 bases that were read are kept: 39 of them, in frame from base 1. From the germline V gene, CDR1 is SGHTA and CDR2 is FQGTGA. After removal of 6 bases from V and 2 bases from J, the junction retains 10 bases not matched to a gene. These data are taken from a study of T cell clonality in common variable immunodeficiency (dated by TCRdb to between 2015 and 2016). The investigation overall reported the following: Correlations of repertoire features with clinical complications were constrained by heterogeneity among patients within the CVID cohort. Fewer TCRbeta clones were shared among CVID subjects than among healthy controls (p < 0.0001). Increased TCRbeta clonality was found in CVID subjects compared with healthy controls (t-test p = 0.018), with the increase being most characteristic of about a third of subjects. It was noted by the authors that sequencing of the repertoires of T cell subpopulations would be needed to clarify the cause of the increased clonality in CVID. Fewer deletions and N-nucleotide insertions were reportedly observed in CVID TCRbeta sequences, and highly modified clones with 13 or more V deletions were reportedly absent from CVID TCRbeta sequences. Despite equal DNA input, controls averaged approximately 88,000 unique sequences per sample versus about 31,547 in CVID samples.

CVID samples and control samples contributed equivalent amounts of genomic DNA as sequencing input. For every sample, a 60 bp segment covering the rearranged TCRbeta CDR3 region was amplified and then sequenced. The immunoSEQ assay, a bias-corrected multiplex PCR combined with high-throughput sequencing, was used to amplify TCRbeta. The published analysis was carried out like this. Each unique nucleotide sequence was treated as a clone and annotated with V, D and J genes, copy number and frequency. Sequences were labeled productive if in frame, and non-productive if out of frame or containing stop codons. As previously described, Shannon's entropy was used to calculate clonality. The predicted amino acid sequences of productive clones were used to derive mean CDR3 Kyte-Doolittle hydropathy. Using the R hclust function, scaled V gene usage was clustered hierarchically with Manhattan distance and complete linkage. To assess clone sharing by CDR3 amino acid sequence, 12 repertoires per group were resampled over 100 rounds. The repertoires were searched for 55 to 75 published EBV-specific and around 240 published CMV-specific TCRbeta sequences. Analysis left out two CVID samples that produced under 10,000 sequences, so about 41 CVID repertoires remained. TCRdb carries this immuneACCESS record with in-frame sequences only. Its versions omit some clonotypes, under half of them owing to an unresolved V gene in the studies checked, with the rest unexplained. For V, J and clone size, that table is used; D and trimming come from the DNA. With about 28,000 clones recorded, this sample contains no clone counted only once. The ten largest clonotypes hold roughly 3% of the sample.

This TCR came from a human donor with common variable immunodeficiency. Source material: peripheral blood mononuclear cells. The chain is made from TRBV7-3 and TRBJ2-1; a stretch of 7 junction bases matches TRBD1. CDR3 DNA, as far as it was read: TGTGCCAGCAGTTCGATCCGGGACAGCACCTACAATGAG. This is translated as CASSSIRDSTYNE. The whole CDR3 sequence is CASSSIRDSTYNEQFF. With all but the CDR3 taken from the reference TRBV7-3 and TRBJ2-1 genes, the full variable domain is: GAGVSQTPSNKVTEKGKYVELRCDPISGHTALYWYRQSLGQGPEFLIYFQGTGAADDSGLPNDRFFAVRPEGSVSTLKIQRTERGDSAVYLCASSSIRDSTYNEQFFGPGTRLTVL.